This TCR beta chain was captured by sequencing in a study of blood T cell repertoires in COVID-19. This CDR3 contains 15 residues. V was pared by 5 bases and J by 4 bases, with 8 bases of the junction left unmatched. CDR1 is KGHSH and CDR2 is LQKENI in the germline V gene. Across 20 to 25 US areas, participants ranged in age from roughly 18 to 95 years. The protocol was immunoSEQ multiplex PCR, while the TCRdb copy is restricted to in-frame clones and leaves out a portion. The sample records 200,000 to 250,000 clones, about 87% being singletons. The chain recombines TRBV18 with TRBJ1-2; 9 positions match TRBD1. Sequencing input: PBMCs or T cells enriched from blood (not recorded which). The sequence was obtained from a woman younger than 45 who had been exposed to COVID-19. The DNA for the CDR3 is TGTGCCAGCTCAACCTTGGACAGGGGACTCTATGGCTACACCTTC. Its translation: CASSTLDRGLYGYTF.